There are many counts of the clone carrying this T cell receptor beta chain. The antigen is not known. This entry belongs to a study of blood T cells in healthy people across ages. Collection of around 10 milliliters of peripheral blood was performed for each donor. Total RNA extraction produced at least 5.5 micrograms (per sample) for the study. The CDR3 is 12 residues long. Germline CDR1 and CDR2: MNHEY and SVGEGT. The study's findings and limits: Possibly, changes in expanded clonotypes were confounded because donor CMV status was unknown.

Primers used in a second PCR of about 6 to 11 cycles were a sample-barcoded 5' primer and a J-beta primer mix. Every cDNA molecule bore a tag from a template-switch adaptor containing 12 random nucleotides. TCRdb fed the 5' RACE reads into MiXCR, producing one record per CDR3 protein. Here the sample spans fewer than 950,000 distinct CDR3 sequences, around 34% being singletons. What was sequenced was blood. The chain couples TRBV6-2 or TRBV6-3 to TRBJ2-5, with D unresolved. The J call may be in error: the DNA end matches TRBJ2-7 better. This clonotype originated in a man between 18 and 29 years old in good health. This CDR3 reads CASSPGGREQYF. In DNA, the CDR3 is TGTGCCAGCAGCCCCGGCGGACGCGAGCAGTACTTC.